Listed below are T cell receptor beta chains from one sample, sequenced in a study of T-cell reconstitution after alpha-beta-depleted transplantation in children. TCRdb processed the PCR reads anew with MiXCR; each CDR3 protein has one entry. The table records approximately 510,000 distinct CDR3 sequences, about 18% of them present only once. Here the sequenced sample was PBMCs from the stem cell graft donor, taken from the stem cell graft. The receptors originated from a human donor who donated a stem cell graft to a child with acute lymphoblastic leukemia. The CDR3 runs from the conserved cysteine through the conserved F or W. The order of the fields is clone size, J gene, CDR3 length, V gene, D gene, CDR3 DNA, CDR3 protein. The D gene is left open where the match is weak. Only part of the rows carry a size: once, few, many, or a class if the clone is expanded.

>.|TRBJ1-5|15|TRBV2|.
TGTGCCAGCAGTGTCAGGGGTAGTATCGTACAGCCCCAGCATTTT
CASSVRGSIVQPQHF
>.|TRBJ2-1|11|TRBV27|.
TGTGCCAGCAGTGATAGTTATGAGCAGTTCTTC
CASSDSYEQFF
>few|TRBJ2-5|14|TRBV5-1|TRBD1
TGCGCCAGCAGCTTCGAGACAGGGTGGGAGACCCAGTACTTC
CASSFETGWETQYF
>.|TRBJ2-7|16|TRBV19|TRBD1
TGTGCCAGTAACCCCGAACCCCGGGACAGACCCTACGAGCAGTACTTC
CASNPEPRDRPYEQYF
>.|TRBJ1-2|17|TRBV12-3/TRBV12-4|TRBD1
TGTGCCAGCATGGTTCGGGACAGGGCCATAAATGACTATGGCTACACCTTC
CASMVRDRAINDYGYTF
>.|TRBJ1-5|15|TRBV18|TRBD1
TGTGCCAGCTCACCGGGACAGGGTGGAGTGAAGCCCCAGCATTTT
CASSPGQGGVKPQHF
>.|TRBJ2-7|14|TRBV14|TRBD1
TGTGCCAGCAGCCAAACAGGGGTCAACTCCGAGCAGTACTTC
CASSQTGVNSEQYF
>.|TRBJ2-7|13|TRBV20-1|.
TGCAGTGCTAGATTAGCTGGTACGGTCGAGCAGTACTTC
CSARLAGTVEQYF
>few|TRBJ2-1|16|TRBV5-1|.
TGCGCCAGCAGCCCAGGGACTTCCTTCTCCTACAATGAGCAGTTCTTC
CASSPGTSFSYNEQFF
>.|TRBJ1-3|14|TRBV12-3/TRBV12-4|.
TGTGCCAGCAAGGTCTCCGGCTCTGGAAACACCATATATTTT
CASKVSGSGNTIYF
>.|TRBJ1-1|15|TRBV29-1|.
TGCAGCGTTGGGGGATGGGGGGCAGAGAACACTGAAGCTTTCTTT
CSVGGWGAENTEAFF
>.|TRBJ1-2|15|TRBV6-1|.
TGTGCCAGCAGTGAACAGGGGACGGGGAACTATGGCTACACCTTC
CASSEQGTGNYGYTF
>.|TRBJ2-1|13|TRBV29-1|TRBD1
TGCAGCGTTGAAACAGGGGGCTACAATGAGCAGTTCTTC
CSVETGGYNEQFF
>.|TRBJ2-1|16|TRBV27|TRBD2
TGTGCCAGCAGTCTCGAAAGACTAGCGGGAGGCTATGAGCAGTTCTTC
CASSLERLAGGYEQFF
>few|TRBJ2-1|15|TRBV29-1|.
TGCAGCGTTAGGCTGAGCCCGCAGTATGACAATGAGCAGTTCTTC
CSVRLSPQYDNEQFF
>.|TRBJ2-5|17|TRBV5-1|TRBD2
TGCGCCAGCAGCTCGTCCCTTACTAGCGGGAGGGGAGAGACCCAGTACTTC
CASSSSLTSGRGETQYF
>.|TRBJ1-1|14|TRBV12-3/TRBV12-4|.
TGTGCCAGCAGCTATCGACAGGAGAACACTGAAGCTTTCTTC
CASSYRQENTEAFF
>once|TRBJ2-4|13|TRBV3-1|.
TGTGCCAGCAGCCAAGGAGGGCAAAACATTCAGTACTTC
CASSQGGQNIQYF
>.|TRBJ2-7|14|TRBV27|.
TGTGCCAGCAGTTTATGGGCCAACTCCTACGAGCAGTACTTC
CASSLWANSYEQYF
>few|TRBJ2-2|17|TRBV2|TRBD2
TGTGCCAGCAGTGAAGAACTAGCGGGAATAAGGGCCGGGGAGCTGTTTTTT
CASSEELAGIRAGELFF
>.|TRBJ2-6|13|TRBV12-3/TRBV12-4|.
TGTGCCAGCACCGATCAGGGGGCCAACGTCCTGACTTTC
CASTDQGANVLTF